This T cell receptor (beta chain) was identified in a study of T-cell memory formation after mild COVID-19. General study results and limits: Chiefly within CM and EM were the contracting CD4+ clones; CD8+ ones were within EMRA. There were some responding clones in pre-infection memory, which suggested that cross-reactive memory had joined.

MiXCR, run by TCRdb on the 5' RACE reads, gives a single entry per CDR3 protein. The sample shows about 320,000 distinct CDR3 sequences, 14% of them seen only once. With 7 bases removed from V and 6 bases from J, the gap between germline ends came to 10 bases. The CDR3 has 12 amino acids. The germline V gene encodes CDR1 MNHNS and CDR2 SASEGT. Of note for this clonotype: Its target is unknown.

This receptor was taken from a man aged 18-30 years who had mild COVID-19 (a few samples of this study predate the infection). Cell type and time point are not known. V usage is TRBV6-1 and J usage is TRBJ1-3; D remains ambiguous. Material: PBMCs or a T cell subset sorted from them (not recorded which). CDR3 DNA sequence: TGTGCCAGCACTCGACTCCTAAACACCATATATTTT. Translating gives CASTRLLNTIYF.